The rows below give T cell receptor beta chains drawn from one sample of a study of monozygotic twins with inflammatory bowel disease. TCRdb reworked the 5' RACE reads into one entry per CDR3 protein, no DNA. This repertoire includes roughly 160,000 distinct CDR3 sequences. The sample taken for sequencing was blood. These receptors were collected from a human donor with ulcerative colitis or Crohn's disease, or a healthy co-twin of an affected twin (not recorded which). Each CDR3 is given with its conserved first and last residue. Each record gives: J gene, V gene, CDR3 length, CDR3 protein.

>TRBJ2-4|TRBV18|14
CASSWTVARGIQYF
>TRBJ2-3|TRBV7-6|15
CASSTSGTGTDTQYF
>TRBJ2-5|TRBV5-1|16
CASSFGDRGADETQYF
>TRBJ2-2|TRBV20-1|14
CSARERANGGELFF
>TRBJ2-7|TRBV15|12
CATSEDRYEQYF
>TRBJ1-5|TRBV10-3|13
CAISVYSNQPQHF
>TRBJ2-5|TRBV7-9|15
CASSLVPQYQETQYF
>TRBJ2-2|TRBV7-6|16
CASSLRREGRAGELFF
>TRBJ1-4|TRBV7-2|15
CASSPTVSTNEKLFF
>TRBJ2-2|TRBV6-1|16
CATSKNRASNTGELFF
>TRBJ2-5|TRBV14|17
CASSQEIRTGRQETQYF
>TRBJ1-6|TRBV15|15
CATSADRDDRAPLHF
>TRBJ1-4|TRBV5-1|17
CASSLGGTGTPNEKLFF
>TRBJ2-2|TRBV18|16
CASSPLGHGNTGELFF
>TRBJ2-1|TRBV10-3|16
CAISESTSGGYNEQFF
>TRBJ1-5|TRBV12-3/TRBV12-4|12
CASSYRAQPQHF
>TRBJ1-1|TRBV4-3|14
CASRSTGTVGEAFF
>TRBJ1-2|TRBV18|17
CASSPPGQGARVPGYTF
>TRBJ2-7|TRBV19|15
CASSTLATSSYEQYF
>TRBJ2-1|TRBV28|14
CASSLGGLGAEQFF
>TRBJ1-2|TRBV5-5|15
CASSLIGVDSYGYTF
>TRBJ2-3|TRBV11-3|15
CASSPGGGPTDTQYF
>TRBJ2-7|TRBV7-2|13
CASSSQLTYEQYF
>TRBJ1-6|TRBV7-6|13
CASNHGSGSPLHF
>TRBJ2-7|TRBV2|15
CASSPRTSGTYEQYF
>TRBJ1-1|TRBV20-1|13
CSGIREKYTEAFF
>TRBJ2-2|TRBV5-1|16
CASSLAKHSNTGELFF
>TRBJ2-7|TRBV7-2|14
CASSGSWLAREQYF
>TRBJ1-6|TRBV19|14
CASSMATANSPLHF
>TRBJ2-6|TRBV18|19
CASSLFTGTGLSGANVLTF
>TRBJ2-7|TRBV7-2|15
CASSLAPQGLYEQYF
>TRBJ2-6|TRBV2|16
CASGALTGAGANVLTF
>TRBJ2-7|TRBV29-1|14
CSVEVTREGYEQYF
>TRBJ2-4|TRBV5-4|14
CASSLGQGQDIQYF
>TRBJ2-7|TRBV20-1|14
CSADPLRGSYEQYF
>TRBJ1-2|TRBV28|13
CASSPDRMDGYTF
>TRBJ1-2|TRBV13|18
CASTIRMGRASPSYGYTF
>TRBJ2-1|TRBV7-2|15
CASSLTTSGVTEQFF
>TRBJ2-1|TRBV20-1|14
CSANGGGATNEQFF
>TRBJ1-2|TRBV6-2/TRBV6-3|13
CASSYSTVSGYTF
>TRBJ1-5|TRBV12-3/TRBV12-4|14
CASSRKDQGRPQHF
>TRBJ1-5|TRBV15|14
CATSREATHQPQHF
>TRBJ1-2|TRBV5-1|18
CASSLRGALGAQRDGYTF
>TRBJ2-7|TRBV20-1|13
CSARGGAKNEQYF
>TRBJ2-3|TRBV20-1|14
CSAVAGDRTDTQYF
>TRBJ1-5|TRBV18|16
CASSSMTVDSNQPQHF
>TRBJ2-1|TRBV20-1|14
CSARDQSGYNEQFF
>TRBJ1-2|TRBV29-1|14
CSVSGGGLGYGYTF
>TRBJ2-7|TRBV6-1|14
CASSTGGQNYEQYF
>TRBJ2-1|TRBV28|12
CASRRGEREQFF
>TRBJ1-4|TRBV1|16
CTSSQDGTEGEEKLFF
>TRBJ1-1|TRBV20-1|14
CSAPTGGVHTEAFF
>TRBJ2-1|TRBV20-1|13
CSARRTANNEQFF
>TRBJ2-7|TRBV10-3|14
CAIQSGRAKNEQYF
>TRBJ2-2|TRBV10-3|13
CAISPPGAGELFF